The next 12 T cell receptor beta chains were all read from a single sample in a study of Ad26.COV2.S vaccination and SARS-CoV-2 variants. The data were produced by immunoSEQ multiplex PCR, yet TCRdb's version contains in-frame clones alone and is incomplete. The table has 400,000 to 450,000 clones, around 90% seen once. Treatment here: approximately 18 received Ad26.COV2.S at low or high dose, single or two shots; 5 received placebo; per-sample allocation not given. Specimen acquisition occurred on day 63 following the initial vaccine or placebo injection. The sequenced sample was peripheral blood, obtained in a trial of Ad26.COV2.S vaccine versus placebo. Receptors were obtained from a person aged 18-60 years who received the Ad26.COV2.S COVID-19 vaccine or a placebo.

The J gene is TRBJ2-7, the V gene TRBV9; TRBD2 aligns across 11 bases. Germline loops: CDR1 SGDLS, CDR2 YYNGEE. Losses at the gene ends were 2 bases for V and 5 bases for J; bases not matched to a gene: 9. The CDR3 loop spans 16 amino acids. This CDR3 reads CASSVPQLAGAHEQYF. DNA for the CDR3: TGTGCCAGCAGCGTCCCCCAACTAGCGGGAGCCCACGAGCAGTACTTC.

The rearrangement uses TRBV19 and TRBJ2-1, with 7 bases identical to TRBD1. CDR1 is LNHDA and CDR2 is SQIVND in the germline V gene (reference sequence). J lost 8 bases, V lost 6 bases, and 4 bases had no gene match. The CDR3 contains 12 residues. This chain's CDR3 is CASSRQGYEQFF. The CDR3 DNA sequence: TGTGCCAGTAGCAGACAGGGATATGAGCAGTTCTTC.

V is TRBV24-1 and J is TRBJ2-7, with TRBD2 matching over 10 bases. Losses at the gene ends were 3 bases for V and 3 bases for J; bases not matched to a gene: 13. This CDR3 is built from 18 residues. CDR1 is KGHDR and CDR2 is SFDVKD in the germline V gene. Here the CDR3 DNA reads TGTGCCACCAGTGATCAAGGACTAGCGGTCCCATCCAACTACGAGCAGTACTTC. It is translated as CATSDQGLAVPSNYEQYF.

The sample holds one count of this clone. The genes are TRBV10-3 and TRBJ2-7; D assignment may be TRBD1 or TRBD2 (5 bases each). The V gene lost 2 bases and the J gene lost 2 bases, with 16 bases spanning the gap. The CDR3 is 16 residues long. Germline V gene lookup returns CDR1 ENHRY and CDR2 SYGVKD. CDR3 in amino acids: CAISESVGTPPYEQYF. The CDR3 nucleotides are TGTGCCATCAGTGAGAGCGTCGGGACGCCTCCCTACGAGCAGTACTTC.

V usage is TRBV10-1 and J usage is TRBJ2-1; TRBD2 matches at 14 bases. CDR1 is WNHNN, CDR2 SYGVQD, per germline (reference sequence). Trimming removed 3 bases from V and 6 bases from J; junction bases left unmatched: 7. The CDR3 is made up of 17 amino acids. The CDR3 DNA reads as TGCGCCAGCAGTGATAGGGGACTAGCGGGAGAGAGCAATGAGCAGTTCTTC. Protein sequence: CASSDRGLAGESNEQFF.

This clone has just a few counts. The rearrangement links TRBV5-4 to TRBJ1-6; D not resolved. This CDR3 comprises 15 residues. The V end was cut by 3 bases, the J end by 7 bases, with 14 bases between. CDR1 and CDR2 from the germline V gene are SGHNT and YYREEE (reference sequence). Here the CDR3 DNA reads TGTGCCAGCAGCTGGGCAGGAGCGGGAAATTCACCCCTCCACTTT. Translation: CASSWAGAGNSPLHF.

This chain connects TRBV29-1 to TRBJ2-1; no clear D. The CDR3 contains 14 residues. V was cut by 7 bases and J by 0 bases, with 13 bases left in between. Germline-derived CDR1 and CDR2 are SQVTM and ANQGSEA. The CDR3 here is CSAARSSSYNEQFF. In DNA form, the CDR3 reads TGCAGCGCCGCACGTTCTAGCTCCTACAATGAGCAGTTCTTC.

The chain recombines TRBV19 with TRBJ2-6, with 7 positions matching TRBD2. The junction had 12 bases not matched to a gene; V was cut back by 8 bases and J by 2 bases. Germline V gene lookup returns CDR1 LNHDA and CDR2 SQIVND (reference sequence). The CDR3 loop spans 17 amino acids. The CDR3 reads CASGRGLLKPGANVLTF. Written as DNA, the CDR3 is TGTGCCAGTGGGAGGGGACTTCTCAAGCCTGGGGCCAACGTCCTGACTTTC.

The gene calls are TRBV6-2 or TRBV6-3 and TRBJ2-1, with 10 bases that match TRBD2. J lost 8 bases, V lost 2 bases, and 9 bases had no gene match. The CDR3 extends over 16 amino acids. CDR1 is MNHEY and CDR2 is SVGEGT in the germline V gene. This CDR3 reads CASSYVASGSRDEQFF. DNA for the CDR3: TGTGCCAGCAGTTACGTGGCTAGCGGGAGTCGTGATGAGCAGTTCTTC.

The J gene is TRBJ1-2, the V gene TRBV10-3; 7 nucleotides align to TRBD1. Germline lookup yields CDR1 ENHRY and CDR2 SYGVKD. Trimming cost V 3 bases and J 6 bases; bases outside gene matches: 10. The CDR3 loop spans 15 amino acids. The CDR3 nucleotides are TGTGCCATCAGTGAACTCAACACCGGGACAGATGGCTACACCTTC. Protein sequence: CAISELNTGTDGYTF.

The V and J genes are TRBV7-9 and TRBJ1-2; D gene uncertain. The CDR3 extends over 14 amino acids. Between the trimmed V and J ends, which lost 0 bases and 4 bases, there was a span of 9 bases. Germline CDR1 SEHNR, CDR2 FQNEAQ (reference sequence). The CDR3: CASSLAGSLYGYTF. CDR3 nucleotides: TGTGCCAGCAGCTTAGCCGGCAGCCTCTATGGCTACACCTTC.

This chain uses TRBV27 with TRBJ2-6, with D possibly being TRBD1 (6 bases). Germline CDR1 and CDR2: MNHEY and SMNVEV (reference sequence). The V end was cut by 6 bases, the J end by 2 bases, with 11 bases between. CDR3 length: 15 amino acids. The DNA of the CDR3 is TGTGCCAGCAGAGAGGGGGACCCTGGGGCCAACGTCCTGACTTTC. Its translation is CASREGDPGANVLTF.